The rows below give T cell receptor beta chains drawn from one sample of a study of Tregs in tolerant kidney transplant recipients. Data came from immunoSEQ multiplex PCR; TCRdb stores just in-frame clones and leaves some out. This table holds roughly 120,000 clones, roughly 92% found once. Sequencing input: CD4+ T cells from blood. These receptors all come from a human donor in good health. Each CDR3 is given with its conserved first and last residue. The order of the fields is J gene, clone size, V gene, D gene, CDR3 DNA, CDR3 protein. D genes are given only for firm matches. Only part of the rows carry a size: once, few, many, or a class if the clone is expanded.

>TRBJ1-2|.|TRBV18|.
TGTGCCAGCTCACCCCGGGGTTATGGCTACACCTTC
CASSPRGYGYTF
>TRBJ1-5|few|TRBV18|TRBD1
TGTGCCAGCTCACCCGACAGGGTCAATCAGCCCCAGCATTTT
CASSPDRVNQPQHF
>TRBJ1-5|once|TRBV5-1|.
TGCGCCAGCAGCCGCGACGGGACGGCTAATAATCAGCCCCAGCATTTT
CASSRDGTANNQPQHF
>TRBJ1-2|.|TRBV6-6|.
TGTGCCAGCACTTACGGGGATAGGTATGGCTACACCTTC
CASTYGDRYGYTF
>TRBJ2-5|.|TRBV6-1|.
TGTGCCAGCAGTGCTTCCACCGGGACTTTAGGAGAGACCCAGTACTTC
CASSASTGTLGETQYF
>TRBJ1-3|.|TRBV7-6|.
TGTGCCAGCAGCCCAGACATCGGCACCATATATTTT
CASSPDIGTIYF
>TRBJ2-7|.|TRBV18|.
TGTGCCAGCTCACCACCCTCAGCGGCCGAGCAGTACTTC
CASSPPSAAEQYF
>TRBJ1-2|once|TRBV11-2|.
TGTGCCAGCAGCTTCCAGTCGGGTAACTATGGCTACACCTTC
CASSFQSGNYGYTF
>TRBJ1-3|few|TRBV30|.
TGTGCCTGGACCCTCCAGAACTCTGGAAACACCATATATTTT
CAWTLQNSGNTIYF
>TRBJ1-5|once|TRBV7-6|.
TGTGCCAGCAGCTTAAATAACAATCAGCCCCAGCATTTT
CASSLNNNQPQHF
>TRBJ2-2|few|TRBV30|.
TGTGCCTTTAGACTAGGGACTTCAACCGGGGAGCTGTTTTTT
CAFRLGTSTGELFF
>TRBJ2-3|.|TRBV5-1|.
TGCGCCAGCAGCTTGGAAGCTACCCCAGAGACGCAGTATTTT
CASSLEATPETQYF
>TRBJ1-4|.|TRBV10-2|.
TGCGCCAGCAAGGGGAGGCAGGGGAATGAAAAACTGTTTTTT
CASKGRQGNEKLFF
>TRBJ2-7|.|TRBV19|TRBD2
TGTGCCAGTAGGACTACTAGCGGATCCTACGAGCAGTACTTC
CASRTTSGSYEQYF
>TRBJ1-5|.|TRBV18|.
TGTGCCAGCTCACCACCCTCCGGCAATCTAATTACGCGCAATCAGCCCCAGCATTTT
CASSPPSGNLITRNQPQHF
>TRBJ2-5|.|TRBV30|TRBD1
TGTGCCTGGAGCATACAGGGGCCGGAGACCCAGTACTTC
CAWSIQGPETQYF
>TRBJ2-5|.|TRBV5-1|TRBD2
TGCGCCAGCACAAGGATAGCGGGACGAGAGACCCAGTACTTC
CASTRIAGRETQYF
>TRBJ1-2|.|TRBV6-1|.
TGTGCCAGCAGTGAATGGGTTGATCCCCCGAATGGCTACACCTTC
CASSEWVDPPNGYTF
>TRBJ2-1|.|TRBV4-1|TRBD2
TGCGCCAGCAGCCAAGTTAACCCTGGCGGGAGCTCCTACAATGAGCAGTTCTTC
CASSQVNPGGSSYNEQFF
>TRBJ1-2|.|TRBV6-4|.
TGTGCCAGCAGTTTGCGGGAAGGGGTCTATGGCTACACCTTC
CASSLREGVYGYTF
>TRBJ1-2|.|TRBV5-5|.
TGTGCCAGCAGCTTGGGACAGGTTAACTATGGCTACACCTTC
CASSLGQVNYGYTF
>TRBJ1-1|.|TRBV5-5|TRBD1
TGTGCCAGCAGCTCGATACAGGGGGCAGGGAACACTGAAGCTTTCTTT
CASSSIQGAGNTEAFF
>TRBJ2-2|.|TRBV7-7|.
TGTGCCAGCAGCTTAGATGCCGGGGAGCTGTTTTTT
CASSLDAGELFF
>TRBJ2-2|.|TRBV11-2|.
TGTGCCAGCAGCTTCCAGCGGACGAACACCGGGGAGCTGTTTTTT
CASSFQRTNTGELFF
>TRBJ2-3|.|TRBV18|.
TGTGCCAGCTCACCAGGCAGGGGCGGAACAGATACGCAGTATTTT
CASSPGRGGTDTQYF
>TRBJ1-3|.|TRBV10-2|.
TGCGCCAGCAGTGAGTCGGGGGGCCCAAGCTCTGGAAACACCATATATTTT
CASSESGGPSSGNTIYF
>TRBJ2-3|.|TRBV5-6|.
TGTGCCAGCAGCCCTGTAGGGAGCCGCACAGATACGCAGTATTTT
CASSPVGSRTDTQYF
>TRBJ1-2|.|TRBV7-2|.
TGTGCCAGCAGCCTGGGACCTCAGTCTCACTATGGCTACACCTTC
CASSLGPQSHYGYTF
>TRBJ1-6|once|TRBV11-3|.
TGTGCCAGCAGCTTCTCAGGGGATTCACCCCTCCACTTT
CASSFSGDSPLHF
>TRBJ2-7|.|TRBV5-5|TRBD2
TGTGCCAGCAGCTTAGGGACTAGCGGGGCCTCCTACGAGCAGTACTTC
CASSLGTSGASYEQYF